Listed here are 15 T cell receptor beta chains from one sample, sequenced in a study of T-cell memory formation after mild COVID-19. TCRdb re-derived calls from the 5' RACE reads in MiXCR, one entry per CDR3 protein. The sample lists some 130,000 distinct CDR3 sequences, less than 6.5% occurring once. The sequencing input was PBMCs or a T cell subset sorted from them (not recorded which). The receptors derive from an adult woman who had mild COVID-19 (a few samples of this study predate the infection). Cell type and time point are not known.

The chain is built from TRBV5-1 and TRBJ2-2; 7 nucleotides agree with TRBD1. Losses at the gene ends were 5 bases for V and 0 bases for J; bases not matched to a gene: 10. CDR3 size: 17 residues. Looked up from germline, CDR1 is SGHRS and CDR2 is YFSETQ. This CDR3 reads CASSKRSGTANTGELFF. Written as DNA, the CDR3 is TGCGCCAGCAGTAAACGTTCCGGGACAGCGAACACCGGGGAGCTGTTTTTT.

This clonotype was observed a few times. The CDR3 protein is CASYHRVTDTQYF. CDR3 bases: TGTGCCAGCTATCACAGGGTCACAGATACGCAGTATTTT. V gene TRBV27 combines with J gene TRBJ2-3, with D tentatively TRBD1 (6 bases). This CDR3 spans 13 amino acids. Germline-derived CDR1 and CDR2 are MNHEY and SMNVEV (reference sequence). The V gene lost 8 bases and the J gene lost 2 bases, with 11 bases spanning the gap.

In DNA form, the CDR3 reads TGCAGCGTTGAAAGACTAGAGGAGACCCAGTACTTC. It is translated as CSVERLEETQYF. This chain links TRBV29-1 with TRBJ2-5, with TRBD2 as a possible D gene (6 bases). V shed 2 bases and J shed 5 bases, with 9 bases lying between them. The CDR3 spans 12 residues. Looked up from germline, CDR1 is SQVTM and CDR2 is ANQGSEA.

This sequence joins TRBV11-2 and TRBJ2-3; 7 nucleotides align to TRBD1. This CDR3 is built from 14 residues. Germline lookup yields CDR1 SGHAT and CDR2 FQNNGV. V lost 8 bases to trimming and J lost 6 bases; unmatched junction nucleotides: 11. The CDR3 nucleotides read TGTGCCAGCGGAGCACAGGGGCCTTCCGATACGCAGTATTTT. This encodes CASGAQGPSDTQYF.

In its sample, this clonotype was seen a few times. The rearrangement joins TRBV25-1 to TRBJ1-2, with TRBD1 matching 7 bases. Trimming removed 3 bases from V and 8 bases from J; junction bases left unmatched: 9. In germline, CDR1 is MGHDK, CDR2 SYGVNS. The CDR3 loop spans 14 amino acids. The CDR3 sequence: CASSEGQLIRGYTF. The CDR3 DNA follows: TGTGCCAGCAGTGAGGGACAGCTTATCAGAGGCTACACCTTC.

The rearrangement uses TRBV7-9 and TRBJ2-1; a possible D gene is TRBD2 (6 bases). The germline gives CDR1 SEHNR, CDR2 FQNEAQ (reference sequence). The CDR3 runs to 15 residues. V gave up 3 bases and J gave up 4 bases, with 13 bases separating them. CDR3 DNA: TGTGCCAGCAGCTTTATTGGGACTGTATACAATGAGCAGTTCTTC. Its translation is CASSFIGTVYNEQFF.

This clonotype was counted between two and nine times. The chain joins TRBV23-1 to TRBJ2-7; D is perhaps TRBD1 (6 bases). TRBV23-1 is an open reading frame whose function is uncertain. The V and J ends lost 10 bases and 6 bases respectively, with 10 bases between them. There are 10 residues in the CDR3. The CDR3 reads CATDSREQYF. The DNA for the CDR3 is TGCGCCACGGACAGTCGCGAGCAGTACTTC.

This clonotype was counted only a few times. The chain recombines TRBV9 with TRBJ1-6, with D maybe TRBD1 (6 bases). The CDR3 has 18 residues. The germline V and J ends were trimmed by 4 bases and 7 bases, with 24 bases remaining between them. Germline loops: CDR1 SGDLS, CDR2 YYNGEE. The CDR3 DNA reads as TGTGCCAGCAGCCCCCGTAGTGGGGGGGGCAGGGGAAATTCACCCCTCCACTTT. Translating gives CASSPRSGGGRGNSPLHF.

The table lists this clonotype with many counts. This chain uses TRBV12-3 or TRBV12-4 with TRBJ2-3; 7 positions agree with TRBD2. V was clipped by 7 bases and J by 2 bases; unmatched bases: 6. This CDR3 is 14 amino acids long. The DNA of the CDR3 is TGTGCCAGCAACCAGCGGGGTTACACAGATACGCAGTATTTT. It translates to CASNQRGYTDTQYF.

This clonotype was seen many times. The chain employs TRBV5-1 and TRBJ2-6; no clear D. CDR3 length equals 14 residues. The germline V gene has CDR1 SGHRS and CDR2 YFSETQ. The V gene lost 2 bases and the J gene lost 0 bases, with 3 bases spanning the gap. CDR3 loop: CASSFNSGANVLTF. The CDR3 region has the DNA TGCGCCAGCAGCTTTAACTCTGGGGCCAACGTCCTGACTTTC.

This clonotype was seen repeatedly, ten times or more. V gene TRBV20-1 combines with J gene TRBJ2-7; 11 bases agree with TRBD2. The germline V gene encodes CDR1 DFQATT and CDR2 SNEGSKA (reference sequence). The CDR3 is 13 amino acids. V gave up 5 bases and J gave up 2 bases; unmatched junction bases: 2. The CDR3 DNA is TGCAGTGCTCTAGCGGGGGGAACCTACGAGCAGTACTTC. Protein product: CSALAGGTYEQYF.

This clonotype was seen at least ten times. The V and J genes are TRBV2 and TRBJ2-5; D is unclear. Looked up from germline, CDR1 is SNHLY and CDR2 is FYNNEI. V lost 4 bases and J lost 3, with 12 bases in between. The CDR3 contains 14 residues. The CDR3 bases are TGTGCCAGCAGTGGAACTATTACAAAAGAGACCCAGTACTTC. Its protein is CASSGTITKETQYF.

This clonotype was recorded a few times. The chain combines TRBV7-9 with TRBJ2-7; 7 positions agree with TRBD1. The CDR3 spans 13 residues. J gave up 3 bases and V 5 bases, and 4 bases lay outside the gene matches. Per germline, CDR1 SEHNR and CDR2 FQNEAQ (reference sequence). The CDR3 region has the DNA TGTGCCAGCAGCCCGGGACAGTTCTACGAGCAGTACTTC. Protein product: CASSPGQFYEQYF.

This chain uses TRBV7-3 with TRBJ2-7, with 8 bases lining up with TRBD2. The CDR3 runs to 16 residues. The germline gives CDR1 SGHTA, CDR2 FQGTGA. Trimming took 5 bases from V and 0 from J; bases not matched to a gene: 9. CDR3 DNA sequence: TGTGCCAGCAGCCCCGAGGCGGGGGGTCCCTCCTACGAGCAGTACTTC. It translates to CASSPEAGGPSYEQYF.

V is TRBV27 and J is TRBJ1-1; D gene ambiguous. Germline V gives CDR1 MNHEY, CDR2 SMNVEV (reference sequence). V lost 5 bases and J lost 1, with 8 bases in between. The CDR3 length is 13 residues. For the CDR3, the DNA is TGTGCCAGCAGTCACTCCCCGAACACTGAAGCTTTCTTT. Residues: CASSHSPNTEAFF.